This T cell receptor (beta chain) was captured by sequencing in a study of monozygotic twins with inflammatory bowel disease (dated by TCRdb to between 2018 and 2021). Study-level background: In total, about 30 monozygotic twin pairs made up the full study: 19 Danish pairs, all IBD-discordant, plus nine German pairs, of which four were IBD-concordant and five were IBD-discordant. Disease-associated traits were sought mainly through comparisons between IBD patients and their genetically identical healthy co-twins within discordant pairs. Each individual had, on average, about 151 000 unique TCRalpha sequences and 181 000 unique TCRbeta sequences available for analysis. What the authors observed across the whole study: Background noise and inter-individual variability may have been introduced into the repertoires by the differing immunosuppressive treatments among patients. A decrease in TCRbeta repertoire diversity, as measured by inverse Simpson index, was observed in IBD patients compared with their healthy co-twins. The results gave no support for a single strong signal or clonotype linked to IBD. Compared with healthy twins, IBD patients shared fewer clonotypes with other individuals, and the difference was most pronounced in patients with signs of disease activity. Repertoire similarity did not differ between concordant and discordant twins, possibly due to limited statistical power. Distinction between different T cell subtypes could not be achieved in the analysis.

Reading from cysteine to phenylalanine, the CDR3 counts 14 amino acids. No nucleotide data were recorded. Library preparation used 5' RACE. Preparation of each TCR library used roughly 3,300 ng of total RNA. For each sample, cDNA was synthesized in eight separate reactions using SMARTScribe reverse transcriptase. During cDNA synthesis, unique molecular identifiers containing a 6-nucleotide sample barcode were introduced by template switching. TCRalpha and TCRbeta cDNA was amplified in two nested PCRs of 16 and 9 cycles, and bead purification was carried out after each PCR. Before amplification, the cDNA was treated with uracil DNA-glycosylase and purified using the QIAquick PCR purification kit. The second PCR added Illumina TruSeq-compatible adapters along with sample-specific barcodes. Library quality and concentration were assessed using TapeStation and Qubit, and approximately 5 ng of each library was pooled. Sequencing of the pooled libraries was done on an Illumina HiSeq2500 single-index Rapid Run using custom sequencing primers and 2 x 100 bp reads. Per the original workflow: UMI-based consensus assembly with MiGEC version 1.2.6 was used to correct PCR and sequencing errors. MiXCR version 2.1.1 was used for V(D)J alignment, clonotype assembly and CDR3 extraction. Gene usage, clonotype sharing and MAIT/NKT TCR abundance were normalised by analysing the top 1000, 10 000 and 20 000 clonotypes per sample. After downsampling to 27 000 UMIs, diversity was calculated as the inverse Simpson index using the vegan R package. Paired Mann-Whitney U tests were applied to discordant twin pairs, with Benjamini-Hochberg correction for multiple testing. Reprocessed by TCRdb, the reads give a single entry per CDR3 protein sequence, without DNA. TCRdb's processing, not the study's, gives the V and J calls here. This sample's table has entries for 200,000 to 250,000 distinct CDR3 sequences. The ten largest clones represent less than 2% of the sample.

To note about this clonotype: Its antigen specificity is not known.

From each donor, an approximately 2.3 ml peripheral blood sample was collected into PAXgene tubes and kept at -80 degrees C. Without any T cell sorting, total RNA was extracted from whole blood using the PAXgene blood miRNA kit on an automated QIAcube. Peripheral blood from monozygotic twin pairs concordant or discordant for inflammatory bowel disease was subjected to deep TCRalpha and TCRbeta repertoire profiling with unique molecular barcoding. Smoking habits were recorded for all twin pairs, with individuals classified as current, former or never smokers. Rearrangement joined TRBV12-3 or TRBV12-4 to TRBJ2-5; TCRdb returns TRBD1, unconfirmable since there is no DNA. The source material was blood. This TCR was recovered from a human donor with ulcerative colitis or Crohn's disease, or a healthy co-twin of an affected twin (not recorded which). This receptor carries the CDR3 CASRTTGQPETQYF.